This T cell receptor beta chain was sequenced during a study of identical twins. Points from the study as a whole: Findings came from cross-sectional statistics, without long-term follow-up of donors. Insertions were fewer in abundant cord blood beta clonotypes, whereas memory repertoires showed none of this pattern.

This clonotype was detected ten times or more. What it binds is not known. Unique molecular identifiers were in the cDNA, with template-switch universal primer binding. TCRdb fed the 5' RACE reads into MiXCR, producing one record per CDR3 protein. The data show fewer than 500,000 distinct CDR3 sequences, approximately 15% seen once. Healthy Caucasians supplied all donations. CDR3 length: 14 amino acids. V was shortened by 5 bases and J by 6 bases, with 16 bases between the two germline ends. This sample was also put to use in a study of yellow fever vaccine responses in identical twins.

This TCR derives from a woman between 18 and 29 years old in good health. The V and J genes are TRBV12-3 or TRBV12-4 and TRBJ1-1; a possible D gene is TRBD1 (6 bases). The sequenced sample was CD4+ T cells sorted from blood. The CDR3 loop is CASSPLQGGAEAFF. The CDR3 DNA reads TGTGCCAGCAGTCCGCTACAGGGAGGTGCTGAAGCTTTCTTT.